Following are 25 T cell receptor beta chains from one sample sequenced in a study of metastatic and nonmetastatic thyroid tumors. Each patient came to thyroid surgery without any prior treatment (of any kind). TCRdb reprocessed the PCR reads via MiXCR. Of 39,000 or so clones listed, approximately 51% are singletons. Sequenced material: tumor tissue. These receptor sequences come from a male donor with papillary thyroid cancer or a benign thyroid nodule (not recorded which). Some clones in this sample may be carry-over from other donors' samples.

Only a few counts were recorded for this clone. The genes are TRBV19 and TRBJ2-1, with 7 bases fitting TRBD2. There are 13 residues in the CDR3. V gave up 7 bases and J gave up 3 bases; unmatched junction bases: 3. From germline, CDR1 is LNHDA and CDR2 SQIVND (reference sequence). The CDR3 protein is CASIASGYNEQFF. As DNA, the CDR3 is TGTGCCAGTATCGCTAGCGGCTACAATGAGCAGTTCTTC.

The rearrangement joins TRBV5-4 to TRBJ2-5, with 8 bases matching TRBD1. Germline CDR1 reads SGHNT; CDR2 reads YYREEE (reference sequence). The V segment lost 1 base and the J segment 4 bases; nucleotides outside the gene matches: 6. CDR3 length: 15 amino acids. The CDR3 coding sequence is TGTGCCAGCAGCTTGCGTGGCAGGGGGCGAGAGACCCAGTACTTC. Encoded protein: CASSLRGRGRETQYF.

This rearrangement joins TRBV5-1 to TRBJ1-1; 8 nucleotides line up with TRBD1. Germline-derived CDR1 and CDR2 are SGHRS and YFSETQ. V dropped 6 bases and J dropped 0; count of bases not matched to a gene: 10. This CDR3 is 16 amino acids long. CDR3 region: CASTHAGQDMNTEAFF. CDR3 coding DNA: TGCGCCAGCACCCACGCGGGACAGGACATGAACACTGAAGCTTTCTTT.

This clone was observed a single time. The rearrangement links TRBV7-2 to TRBJ1-2, with 7 bases that match TRBD1. The length of the CDR3 is 15 residues. Trimming cost V 5 bases and J 5 bases; bases outside gene matches: 11. Germline V gene data show CDR1 as SGHTA and CDR2 as FQGNSA. Here the CDR3 DNA reads TGTGCCAGCAGCCAAAGCAGGGGGGCGCCGTATGGCTACACCTTC. Protein product: CASSQSRGAPYGYTF.

The chain recombines TRBV4-1 with TRBJ1-6; 7 bases agree with TRBD1. Trimming at V came to 0 bases and at J to 9 bases, leaving 2 bases not matched to a gene. CDR1 and CDR2 from the germline V gene are MGHRA and YSYEKL. The CDR3 contains 14 residues. The CDR3 region has the DNA TGCGCCAGCAGCCAAGACAGGGGGGTTTCACCCCTCCACTTT. It specifies CASSQDRGVSPLHF.

The rearrangement links TRBV13 to TRBJ1-1, with TRBD1 identical over 11 bases. The CDR3 totals 15 residues. Losses at the gene ends were 5 bases for V and 6 bases for J; bases not matched to a gene: 8. In germline, CDR1 is PRHDT, CDR2 FYEKMQ (reference sequence). The CDR3 here is CASSDPGQGGSEAFF. CDR3 coding DNA: TGTGCCAGCAGCGATCCGGGACAGGGGGGGTCTGAAGCTTTCTTT.

The genes are TRBV7-9 and TRBJ1-2; D is unresolved. The CDR3 loop spans 14 amino acids. CDR1 is SEHNR, CDR2 FQNEAQ, per germline (reference sequence). With 1 base removed from V and 0 bases from J, the gap between germline ends came to 6 bases. The CDR3 sequence: CASSLVSTNYGYTF. The CDR3 nucleotides are TGTGCCAGCAGCTTAGTATCGACTAACTATGGCTACACCTTC.

The V gene is TRBV19, the J gene TRBJ1-5; D unresolved. The CDR3 has 13 amino acids. V lost 7 bases and J lost 0, with 7 bases in between. Germline V gene data show CDR1 as LNHDA and CDR2 as SQIVND (reference sequence). CDR3: CASTGNSNQPQHF. As DNA, the CDR3 is TGTGCCAGTACAGGTAATAGCAATCAGCCCCAGCATTTT. Variable domain in full (rest from reference TRBV19 and TRBJ1-5): DGGITQSPKYLFRKEGQNVTLSCEQNLNHDAMYWYRQDPGQGLRLIYYSQIVNDFQKGDIAEGYSVSREKKESFPLTVTSAQKNPTAFYLCASTGNSNQPQHFGDGTRLSIL.

The V gene is TRBV9, the J gene TRBJ1-2; D perhaps matches TRBD1 (5 bases). V lost 4 bases to trimming and J lost 9 bases, with 28 bases between them. The CDR3 runs to 17 residues. Looked up from germline, CDR1 is SGDLS and CDR2 is YYNGEE. Written as DNA, the CDR3 is TGTGCCAGCAGCCCCCCACAGGCAGCAAACCCCCTTTATTGCTACACCTTC. Its translation: CASSPPQAANPLYCYTF.

The chain links TRBV20-1 to TRBJ2-1; 7 bases map to TRBD2. CDR1 and CDR2 (germline): DFQATT, SNEGSKA (reference sequence). The CDR3 consists of 15 residues. J was trimmed by 2 bases and V by 5 bases; bases with no gene match: 9. The CDR3: CSARGLYDTYNEQFF. CDR3 DNA sequence: TGCAGTGCTCGGGGACTATACGATACCTACAATGAGCAGTTCTTC.

The rearrangement uses TRBV19 and TRBJ2-7, with TRBD1 as a possible D gene (6 bases). V gave up 10 bases and J gave up 7 bases, with 14 bases separating them. This CDR3 contains 11 residues. Germline V CDR1 and CDR2: LNHDA, SQIVND (reference sequence). This CDR3 reads CAIPQRGEQYF. The DNA of the CDR3 is TGTGCCATTCCCCAAAGGGGGGAGCAGTACTTC.

The chain has TRBV9 and TRBJ1-4; D unclear. Germline lookup yields CDR1 SGDLS and CDR2 YYNGEE. With 1 base removed from V and 5 bases from J, the gap between germline ends came to 6 bases. CDR3 size: 13 residues. The CDR3 DNA follows: TGTGCCAGCAGCGTACAGGAGAATGAAAAACTGTTTTTT. This codes for CASSVQENEKLFF.

V gene TRBV20-1 combines with J gene TRBJ1-5; D gene ambiguous. The V and J ends lost 3 bases and 3 bases respectively, with 15 bases between them. Germline CDR1 reads DFQATT; CDR2 reads SNEGSKA (reference sequence). The CDR3 covers 15 residues. Here the CDR3 reads CSARNSREVNQPQHF. The CDR3 nucleotides are TGCAGTGCTAGGAACAGCCGGGAGGTCAATCAGCCCCAGCATTTT.

The CDR3 loop is CASSTTNNSPLHF. CDR3 coding DNA: TGTGCCAGTAGTACGACAAATAATTCACCCCTCCACTTT. This chain connects TRBV19 to TRBJ1-6; D uncertain. Germline loops: CDR1 LNHDA, CDR2 SQIVND (reference sequence). V lost 4 bases, J lost 5 bases, and 6 bases lay in between. The CDR3 is made up of 13 amino acids.

This rearrangement joins TRBV30 to TRBJ1-3; tentatively, D is TRBD1 (5 bases). The CDR3 totals 15 residues. CDR1 and CDR2 (germline): GTSNPN, SVGIG (reference sequence). Trimming left V 3 bases short and J 4 bases short, with 16 bases between. In DNA form, the CDR3 reads TGTGCCTGGAGCACGACGGGGCTAGGCGGAAACACCATATATTTT. It is translated as CAWSTTGLGGNTIYF.

The chain couples TRBV5-1 to TRBJ1-2, with D hard to call. Trimming left V 5 bases short and J 2 bases short, with 10 bases between. CDR3 length equals 13 residues. From germline, CDR1 is SGHRS and CDR2 YFSETQ. As DNA, the CDR3 is TGCGCCAGCAGGGATCGGACCAACTATGGCTACACCTTC. It codes for CASRDRTNYGYTF.

This chain connects TRBV6-2 or TRBV6-3 to TRBJ1-1; D gene unclear. Trimming removed 0 bases from V and 2 bases from J, with 4 bases in between. CDR1 and CDR2 (germline): MNHEY, SVGEGT. This CDR3 region has 13 residues. The CDR3 coding sequence is TGTGCCAGCAGTTACTCGGACAACACTGAAGCTTTCTTT. The encoded protein is CASSYSDNTEAFF.

This sequence joins TRBV19 and TRBJ1-1; possible D gene TRBD1, 5 bases. Trimming left V 4 bases short and J 4 bases short, with 10 bases between. CDR3 length: 13 amino acids. Germline CDR1 is LNHDA and CDR2 is SQIVND (reference sequence). The CDR3 loop reads CASSRGGSTEAFF. CDR3 nucleotides: TGTGCCAGTAGTAGGGGCGGAAGCACTGAAGCTTTCTTT.

The V call is TRBV11-3, the J call TRBJ2-7, with 9 nucleotides matching TRBD2. The CDR3 contains 16 residues. Germline V gene lookup returns CDR1 SGHNT and CDR2 YENEEA. V was pared by 1 base and J by 0 bases, with 4 bases of the junction left unmatched. The DNA for the CDR3 is TGTGCCAGCAGCTTAGCCCCTAGCGGGACCTCCTACGAGCAGTACTTC. It specifies CASSLAPSGTSYEQYF.

This chain joins TRBV19 and TRBJ2-3; D possibly corresponds to TRBD2 (5 bases). The CDR3 runs 16 residues. Germline CDR1 LNHDA, CDR2 SQIVND (reference sequence). V lost 4 bases and J lost 3, with 17 bases in between. The CDR3: CASSRLSGFPTDTQYF. CDR3 nucleotides: TGTGCCAGTAGTAGACTATCTGGCTTCCCTACAGATACGCAGTATTTT.

This chain connects TRBV3-1 to TRBJ1-4; TRBD1 might be the D (6 bases). Germline V gene data show CDR1 as LGHDT and CDR2 as YNNKEL (reference sequence). The length of the CDR3 is 16 residues. V lost 3 bases, J lost 8 bases, and 19 bases lay in between. The chain's CDR3 is CASSQLGGRQGEKLFF. The CDR3 DNA reads TGTGCCAGCAGCCAGCTAGGGGGGCGGCAAGGAGAAAAACTGTTTTTT.

The CDR3 DNA sequence: TGTGCCTGGACCAGGGGGCGCGGCTATGGCTACACCTTC. Translating it yields CAWTRGRGYGYTF. J is TRBJ1-2 and V is TRBV30; TRBD1 agrees at 8 bases. CDR3 length: 13 residues. Germline values: CDR1 GTSNPN, CDR2 SVGIG (reference sequence). Trimming removed 4 bases from V and 4 bases from J; junction bases left unmatched: 5. Looking up the rest from reference TRBV30 and TRBJ1-2 gives the full variable domain: SQTIHQWPATLVQPVGSPLSLECTVEGTSNPNLYWYRQAAGRGLQLLFYSVGIGQISSEVPQNLSASRPQDRQFILSSKKLLLSDSGFYLCAWTRGRGYGYTFGSGTRLTVV.

This clone was observed a few times. V gene TRBV28 combines with J gene TRBJ2-2; D might be TRBD2 (6 bases). Trimming removed 4 bases at V and 6 bases at J, with 15 bases between. CDR1 is MDHEN and CDR2 is SYDVKM in the germline V gene. The CDR3 is 15 residues long. Here the CDR3 DNA reads TGTGCCAGCAGTTCTTTACAGTGGGAGGCCGGGGAGCTGTTTTTT. Residues: CASSSLQWEAGELFF.

The rearrangement joins TRBV5-6 to TRBJ1-5; D is perhaps TRBD1 (5 bases). The germline CDR1 and CDR2 sequences are SGHDT and YYEEEE. V dropped 0 bases and J dropped 7 bases, with 14 bases sitting between them. The CDR3 is 15 amino acids. For the CDR3, the DNA is TGTGCCAGCAGCTTGGGGACCGGTAGGGGCCAGCCCCAGCATTTT. It encodes CASSLGTGRGQPQHF.

The CDR3 DNA follows: TGTGCCAGTAGTGGGACGGCCGGGGAACCCCAACGTGGCTACACCTTC. Encoded protein: CASSGTAGEPQRGYTF. The chain employs TRBV19 and TRBJ1-2, with D possibly matching TRBD1 (5 bases). The ends were cut back, 5 bases at V and 7 bases at J, with 23 bases in the middle. Germline CDR1 and CDR2: LNHDA and SQIVND (reference sequence). The CDR3 length is 16 residues. The whole variable domain, remainder taken from reference TRBV19 and TRBJ1-2, is DGGITQSPKYLFRKEGQNVTLSCEQNLNHDAMYWYRQDPGQGLRLIYYSQIVNDFQKGDIAEGYSVSREKKESFPLTVTSAQKNPTAFYLCASSGTAGEPQRGYTFGSGTRLTVV.